This entry lists 21 T cell receptor beta chains sequenced from one sample in a study of shared clonotypes between healthy human individuals. The repertoire was sequenced with immunoSEQ multiplex PCR; TCRdb's copy has only in-frame clones and lacks some. The data show 450,000 to 500,000 clones, 78% seen once. Sequenced material: PBMCs. These receptors were taken from a woman in her forties in good health. Some clones in this sample may be carry-over from other donors' samples.

The J gene is TRBJ2-7, the V gene TRBV14; D is perhaps TRBD1 or TRBD2 (5 bases each). The CDR3 runs 14 residues. In germline, CDR1 is SGHDN, CDR2 FVKESK. Trimming left V 2 bases short and J 3 bases short, with 11 bases between. Here the CDR3 reads CASSQRDGHYEQYF. The CDR3, as DNA: TGTGCCAGCAGCCAAAGGGACGGACACTACGAGCAGTACTTC.

The rearrangement links TRBV11-3 to TRBJ2-1; 7 bases line up with TRBD2. Germline V lookup: CDR1 SGHNT, CDR2 YENEEA. The CDR3 totals 15 residues. J lost 4 bases, V lost 1 base, and 4 bases had no gene match. The CDR3 DNA follows: TGTGCCAGCAGCTTAGTTAGCGGGTCTTACAATGAGCAGTTCTTC. Translating it yields CASSLVSGSYNEQFF.

The V call is TRBV15, the J call TRBJ2-1; no reliable D call. CDR3 length: 13 amino acids. With 3 bases removed from V and 0 bases from J, the gap between germline ends came to 3 bases. Looked up from germline, CDR1 is LNHNV and CDR2 is YYDKDF (reference sequence). CDR3 protein: CATSSFSYNEQFF. The DNA for the CDR3 is TGTGCCACCAGCAGTTTCTCCTACAATGAGCAGTTCTTC.

The V gene is TRBV5-6, the J gene TRBJ1-5, with D perhaps TRBD1 (6 bases). The germline gives CDR1 SGHDT, CDR2 YYEEEE. The CDR3 has 16 amino acids. Between the trimmed V and J ends, which lost 1 base and 4 bases, there was a span of 15 bases. CDR3: CASSLTRLGQNQPQHF. For the CDR3, the DNA is TGTGCCAGCAGCTTGACCCGACTGGGACAAAATCAGCCCCAGCATTTT. Complete variable domain (other parts from reference TRBV5-6 and TRBJ1-5): DAGVTQSPTHLIKTRGQQVTLRCSPKSGHDTVSWYQQALGQGPQFIFQYYEEEERQRGNFPDRFSGHQFPNYSSELNVNALLLGDSALYLCASSLTRLGQNQPQHFGDGTRLSIL.

This CDR3 is CASSDRTGGLNSPLHF. The CDR3 DNA reads TGCGCCAGCAGCGACCGGACAGGGGGCTTGAATTCACCCCTCCACTTT. V gene TRBV4-1 combines with J gene TRBJ1-6; 11 positions match TRBD1. The CDR3 is 16 residues long. V lost 5 bases and J lost 7; bases outside the gene matches: 7. The germline V gene has CDR1 MGHRA and CDR2 YSYEKL.

This clone showed up many times. The chain recombines TRBV18 with TRBJ2-1; TRBD1 agrees at 11 bases. CDR3 length: 14 amino acids. Trimming at V came to 3 bases and at J to 15 bases, leaving 10 bases not matched to a gene. Germline-derived CDR1 and CDR2 are KGHSH and LQKENI. The CDR3 region is CASSPTDRGRRVFF. DNA for the CDR3: TGTGCCAGCTCACCCACGGACAGGGGGCGCAGAGTGTTCTTC.

The V and J genes are TRBV30 and TRBJ2-2; 13 bases line up with TRBD2. The germline CDR1 and CDR2 sequences are GTSNPN and SVGIG (reference sequence). The ends lost 3 bases at V and 6 bases at J; junction bases unmatched: 4. The CDR3 loop spans 15 amino acids. CDR3 nucleotides: TGTGCCTGGAGAAGACTAGCGGGAGGATCCGGGGAGCTGTTTTTT. This sequence encodes CAWRRLAGGSGELFF.

This chain's CDR3 is CASSKTSVSYNEQFF. In DNA form, the CDR3 reads TGTGCCAGCAGCAAGACTAGCGTCTCCTACAATGAGCAGTTCTTC. The chain employs TRBV7-3 and TRBJ2-1; 8 nucleotides agree with TRBD2. J was trimmed by 0 bases and V by 5 bases; bases with no gene match: 3. This CDR3 region has 15 residues. The germline V gene encodes CDR1 SGHTA and CDR2 FQGTGA.

V and J are TRBV5-6 and TRBJ2-1; D might be TRBD1 (6 bases). V dropped 3 bases and J dropped 2 bases, with 15 bases sitting between them. The CDR3 runs to 16 residues. The germline gives CDR1 SGHDT, CDR2 YYEEEE. CDR3 in DNA: TGTGCCAGCAGCTACAGTACAGGGAGACCCTACAATGAGCAGTTCTTC. This encodes CASSYSTGRPYNEQFF.

The chain is built from TRBV6-6 and TRBJ2-3; TRBD2 matches 13 bases. The CDR3 has 16 amino acids. V dropped 6 bases and J dropped 1; count of bases not matched to a gene: 4. Germline loops: CDR1 MNHNY, CDR2 SVGAGI (reference sequence). The CDR3 coding sequence is TGTGCCAGCAGACGGACTAGCGGGAGTGGCACAGATACGCAGTATTTT. This encodes CASRRTSGSGTDTQYF.

The CDR3 reads CASSQEGEAPYEQYF. The DNA for the CDR3 is TGTGCCAGCAGCCAAGAAGGCGAGGCCCCCTACGAGCAGTACTTC. The J gene is TRBJ2-5, the V gene TRBV4-2; D remains ambiguous. The DNA end favors TRBJ2-7, so the J call may be wrong. The germline CDR1 and CDR2 sequences are LGHNA and YNFKEQ. The CDR3 totals 15 residues.

Notes on this clone: A much larger clone lies one base from this, so it may be a read error. Here the CDR3 reads CASSLGLSPYEQYF. For the CDR3, the DNA is TGTGCCAGCAGCCTCGGACTGAGTCCCTACGAGCAGTACTTC. The genes are TRBV7-9 and TRBJ2-7, with D perhaps TRBD2 (5 bases). Trimming took off 5 bases at V and 2 bases at J, with 13 bases between the two ends. The germline V gene encodes CDR1 SEHNR and CDR2 FQNEAQ (reference sequence). The CDR3 has 14 residues.

The chain couples TRBV5-4 to TRBJ2-7, with D perhaps matching TRBD1 (5 bases). This CDR3 comprises 15 residues. CDR1 and CDR2 from the germline V gene are SGHNT and YYREEE (reference sequence). V lost 0 bases to trimming and J lost 0 bases, with 10 bases between them. CDR3 loop: CASSLGRGSSYEQYF. DNA for the CDR3: TGTGCCAGCAGCTTGGGAAGGGGTAGCTCCTACGAGCAGTACTTC.

Regarding this clone: This sequence may be a read error, since a much larger clone differs from it by one base. The J gene is TRBJ2-5, the V gene TRBV30, with TRBD2 matching 7 bases. The CDR3 totals 16 residues. V lost 4 bases and J lost 7; bases outside the gene matches: 18. Germline CDR1 and CDR2: GTSNPN and SVGIG (reference sequence). The CDR3 DNA reads TGTGCCTGGAAGACGGTTCGCCTAGCGGCCAAAGGGACCCAGTACTTC. It translates to CAWKTVRLAAKGTQYF.

The chain couples TRBV28 to TRBJ2-7, with D perhaps assigned TRBD1 or TRBD2 (5 bases each). Trimming left V 5 bases short and J 3 bases short, with 17 bases between. CDR3 length equals 15 residues. Per germline, CDR1 MDHEN and CDR2 SYDVKM. CDR3 in DNA: TGTGCCAGCAGTCCACCCGCCATTGGGGGCTACGAGCAGTACTTC. It yields the protein CASSPPAIGGYEQYF. The full variable domain, rest sourced from reference TRBV28 and TRBJ2-7, is DVKVTQSSRYLVKRTGEKVFLECVQDMDHENMFWYRQDPGLGLRLIYFSYDVKMKEKGDIPEGYSVSREKKERFSLILESASTNQTSMYLCASSPPAIGGYEQYFGPGTRLTVT.

The chain joins TRBV7-2 to TRBJ2-5; D uncertain. The CDR3 consists of 15 residues. V lost 1 base and J 5 bases, leaving 14 bases between the germline ends. CDR1 SGHTA and CDR2 FQGNSA come from the germline V gene. The CDR3 is CASSLEISGWETQYF. CDR3 bases: TGTGCCAGCAGCTTAGAGATCTCAGGCTGGGAGACCCAGTACTTC.

This chain links TRBV9 with TRBJ2-1; D unresolved. V was shortened by 0 bases and J by 9 bases, with 10 bases between the two germline ends. Germline assignment: CDR1 SGDLS and CDR2 YYNGEE. This CDR3 has 13 residues. This CDR3 is CASSVGLFGEQFF. CDR3 nucleotides: TGTGCCAGCAGCGTAGGTCTATTCGGTGAGCAGTTCTTC. The variable domain in full, completed from reference TRBV9 and TRBJ2-1, reads DSGVTQTPKHLITATGQRVTLRCSPRSGDLSVYWYQQSLDQGLQFLIQYYNGEERAKGNILERFSAQQFPDLHSELNLSSLELGDSALYFCASSVGLFGEQFFGPGTRLTVL.

This clone was detected once. This specimen includes other DNA sequences encoding the same CDR3. The CDR3 sequence is CAISESGFYNEQFF. CDR3 sequence (DNA): TGTGCCATCAGTGAGTCGGGGTTCTACAATGAGCAGTTCTTC. The rearrangement uses TRBV10-3 and TRBJ2-1, with no clear D. Trimming removed 0 bases from V and 3 bases from J, with 6 bases in between. The CDR3 totals 14 residues. Germline CDR1 is ENHRY and CDR2 is SYGVKD.

This clone showed up many times. The chain uses TRBV18 and TRBJ2-2; D unclear. The CDR3 consists of 15 residues. V was shortened by 1 base and J by 0 bases, with 6 bases between the two germline ends. The germline CDR1 and CDR2 sequences are KGHSH and LQKENI. The CDR3 DNA is TGTGCCAGCTCACCACGGCTAACGAACACCGGGGAGCTGTTTTTT. It encodes CASSPRLTNTGELFF.

This chain joins TRBV7-9 and TRBJ2-1; D is possibly TRBD1 (5 bases). V lost 5 bases and J lost 1, with 12 bases in between. CDR3 length equals 15 residues. Germline CDR1 reads SEHNR; CDR2 reads FQNEAQ (reference sequence). CDR3 coding DNA: TGTGCCAGCAGCCGACAGAGATTTTCCTACAATGAGCAGTTCTTC. As protein: CASSRQRFSYNEQFF.

The chain has TRBV5-1 and TRBJ2-1; D perhaps matches TRBD1 (5 bases). Trimming cost V 2 bases and J 5 bases, with 8 bases left between them. This CDR3 comprises 13 residues. Germline CDR1 is SGHRS and CDR2 is YFSETQ. CDR3 coding DNA: TGCGCCAGCAGCTTTGTAGGGGACAATGAGCAGTTCTTC. It yields the protein CASSFVGDNEQFF.